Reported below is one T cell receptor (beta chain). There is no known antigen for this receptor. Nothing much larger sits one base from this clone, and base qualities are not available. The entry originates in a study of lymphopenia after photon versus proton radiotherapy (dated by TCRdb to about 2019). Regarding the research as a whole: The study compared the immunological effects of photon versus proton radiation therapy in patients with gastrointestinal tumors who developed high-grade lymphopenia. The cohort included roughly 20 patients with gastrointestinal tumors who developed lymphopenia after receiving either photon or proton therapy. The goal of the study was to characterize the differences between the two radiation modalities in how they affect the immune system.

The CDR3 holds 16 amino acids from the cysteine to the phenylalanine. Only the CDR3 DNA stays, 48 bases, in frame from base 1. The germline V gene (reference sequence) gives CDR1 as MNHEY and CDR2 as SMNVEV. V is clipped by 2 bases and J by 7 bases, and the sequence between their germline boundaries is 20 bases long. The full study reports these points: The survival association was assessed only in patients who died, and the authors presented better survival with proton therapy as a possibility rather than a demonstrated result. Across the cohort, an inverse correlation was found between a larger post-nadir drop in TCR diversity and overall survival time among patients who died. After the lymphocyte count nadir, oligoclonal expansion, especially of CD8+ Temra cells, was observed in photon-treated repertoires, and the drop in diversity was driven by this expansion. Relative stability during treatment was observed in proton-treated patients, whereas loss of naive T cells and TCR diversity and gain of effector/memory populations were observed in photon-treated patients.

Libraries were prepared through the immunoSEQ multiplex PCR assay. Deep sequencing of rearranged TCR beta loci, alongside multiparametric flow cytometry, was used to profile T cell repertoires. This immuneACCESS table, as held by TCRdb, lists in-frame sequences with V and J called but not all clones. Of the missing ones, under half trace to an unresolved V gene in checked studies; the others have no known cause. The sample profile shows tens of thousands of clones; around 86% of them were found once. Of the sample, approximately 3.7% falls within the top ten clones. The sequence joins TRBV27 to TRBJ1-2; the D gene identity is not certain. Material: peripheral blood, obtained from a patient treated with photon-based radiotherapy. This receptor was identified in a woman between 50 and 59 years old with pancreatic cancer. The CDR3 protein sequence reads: CASSLSGWPGEGGYTF. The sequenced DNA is TGTGCCAGCAGTTTAAGTGGCTGGCCGGGAGAGGGTGGCTACACCTTC.